This T cell receptor (beta chain) derives from a study of regulatory T cells in long-lasting Graves disease. Time point denoted: persistent/refractory GD, antithyroid drugs over 5 years with positive TRAb. Making the TCR library involved RNA that had been extracted from PBMCs. Germline lookup yields CDR1 LGHDT and CDR2 YNNKEL (reference sequence). CDR3 length: 15 residues. V gave up 3 bases and J gave up 5 bases, with 16 bases separating them. Construction of the TCR beta libraries employed iRepertoire HTBI primers in conjunction with Arm-PCR of CDR3 regions. TCRdb re-called the multiplex PCR reads with MiXCR, one entry per CDR3 protein. The sample lists hundreds of thousands of distinct CDR3 sequences; under 25% were seen once. Study findings and constraints: Analysis covered peripheral blood alone, not thyroid tissue.

With regard to this clonotype: The antigen is unknown.

The specimen comprised peripheral blood mononuclear cells (PBMCs), sampled when the disease was refractory, from a patient treated with antithyroid drugs. The gene calls are TRBV3-1 and TRBJ2-5; tentatively, D is TRBD1 or TRBD2 (6 bases each). This sequence was found in a female donor with Graves disease. The chain's CDR3 is CASSQGQGRWETQYF. The CDR3 bases are TGTGCCAGCAGCCAGGGTCAGGGGAGGTGGGAGACCCAGTACTTC.